This T cell receptor (beta chain) was sequenced during a study of blood T cell repertoires in COVID-19. Study context: Samples came from the United States, Italy and Spain, spanning acute and convalescent COVID-19.

Profiled with immunoSEQ multiplex PCR; TCRdb holds only in-frame clones, not every one. The profile covers approximately 490,000 clones, with about 88% appearing a single time and roughly 8.5% taken by the ten largest. Participants' own reports of clinical history determined their cohort assignment. The recovered donors of Cohort 3 showed two negative PCRs, clearance, or symptom resolution. Germline V CDR1 and CDR2: SGHNT, YYREEE (reference sequence). The CDR3 contains 16 residues. Deletions cut 0 bases from V and 4 bases from J, with 16 bases between. The sequencing input was PBMCs or T cells enriched from blood (not recorded which). The chain joins TRBV5-4 to TRBJ1-1; D gene ambiguous. The clonotype was recovered from an older woman who had recovered from COVID-19. The CDR3 DNA follows: TGTGCCAGCAGCTTGGGAGCGCAGGTCGGGGTCACTGAAGCTTTCTTT. This gives the protein CASSLGAQVGVTEAFF.